The rows below give T cell receptor beta chains drawn from one sample of a study of control samples from healthy donors and cancer patients. The repertoire was sequenced with immunoSEQ multiplex PCR; TCRdb's copy has only in-frame clones and lacks some. The sample records about 80,000 clones, roughly 88% being singletons. The sequenced sample consisted of PBMCs. These receptor sequences come from a man in his 60s with head and neck cancer. Each CDR3 is given with its conserved first and last residue. D genes are given only for firm matches. Some rows have no size entry. The others give once, few or many, or a class for an expanded clone.

>NA|NA|TRBV7-2|TRBJ2-7
TGTGCCAGCAGACGAGACATCTCCTACGAGCAGTACTTC
CASRRDISYEQYF
>TRBD2|NA|TRBV2|TRBJ2-1
TGTGCCAGCCGACGGACTAGCGGGGACGACAATGAGCAGTTCTTC
CASRRTSGDDNEQFF
>NA|NA|TRBV6-4|TRBJ1-1
TGTGCCAGCAGTACCCACAGCCAGAACACTGAAGCTTTCTTT
CASSTHSQNTEAFF
>TRBD1|NA|TRBV19|TRBJ2-7
TGTGCCAGTAGCCGGGACAGGGAGGCTCCCGAGCAGTACTTC
CASSRDREAPEQYF
>NA|NA|TRBV11-2|TRBJ2-7
TGTGCCAGCAGCTTAGTGTCGGGCTACCAGTACGAGCAGTACTTC
CASSLVSGYQYEQYF
>NA|medium-sized|TRBV5-1|TRBJ2-6
TGCGCCAGCAGAAGACAGGGAGGGACCAACGTCCTGACTTTC
CASRRQGGTNVLTF
>NA|NA|TRBV27|TRBJ1-1
TGTGCCAGCAGTTCGGGGGGGAGGGATGCTTTCTTT
CASSSGGRDAFF
>TRBD2|NA|TRBV7-9|TRBJ2-2
TGTGCCAGCAGCATCGGACTAGCGGGAACCGGGGAGCTGTTTTTT
CASSIGLAGTGELFF
>NA|once|TRBV27|TRBJ1-1
TGTGCCAGCAGTTTGCGTGGAAACACTGAAGCTTTCTTT
CASSLRGNTEAFF
>NA|NA|TRBV2|TRBJ2-7
TGTGCCAGCAGTGAGACGCAAGGTTTCAGCGAGCAGTACTTC
CASSETQGFSEQYF
>NA|few|TRBV5-1|TRBJ2-3
TGCGCCAGCAGCTTGGGGCTCGGCACAGATACGCAGTATTTT
CASSLGLGTDTQYF
>NA|NA|TRBV5-4|TRBJ2-7
TGTGCCAGCAGCTCTGACTGGGGTAGCTCCTACGAGCAGTACTTC
CASSSDWGSSYEQYF
>TRBD2|NA|TRBV18|TRBJ2-3
TGTGCCAGCTCCCCTACTAGCGGGACAGATACGCAGTATTTT
CASSPTSGTDTQYF
>TRBD2|NA|TRBV3-1/TRBV3-2|TRBJ2-1
TGTGCCAGCAGCCAGGCGGGACTAGCGGGAGTGAATGAGCAGTTCTTC
CASSQAGLAGVNEQFF
>NA|NA|TRBV11-1|TRBJ2-7
TGTGCCAGCAGCTTAGTGGCTCAGGGGCTCAACGAGCAGTACTTC
CASSLVAQGLNEQYF
>TRBD2|NA|TRBV6-6|TRBJ2-1
TGTGCCAGCAGCCCCTTCGGGGGAGGGCCGAGTAATGAGCAGTTCTTC
CASSPFGGGPSNEQFF